This T cell receptor beta chain was identified in a study of tumor-infiltrating lymphocytes in localized non-small cell lung cancer. Across the study: Each patient gave resected tumor and non-adjacent uninvolved lung tissue.

The table came from immunoSEQ multiplex PCR; TCRdb's copy has only in-frame clones and leaves some out. The sample consists of about 14,000 clones, approximately 62% of them appearing once. Only a few counts were recorded for this clone. Its specificity is not known. Broader study findings: Available tissue quantity limited TCR sequencing to a patient subset. Immunotypes IM1 and IM2 had similar TCR-derived T-cell fractions. Each assay used a separate piece of the same tissue.

The CDR3 consists of 15 residues. CDR1 is MNHEY, CDR2 SMNVEV, per germline (reference sequence). The V segment lost 4 bases and the J segment 8 bases; nucleotides outside the gene matches: 6. The rearrangement links TRBV27 to TRBJ1-6; 9 positions match TRBD1. The source of this sequence is a human donor with non-small cell lung cancer. The source material was uninvolved lung tissue not adjacent to the tumor. DNA of the CDR3: TGTGCCAGCAGTTCTGGGACAGGGAGGGATTCACCCCTCCACTTT. Translation gives CASSSGTGRDSPLHF.